This T cell receptor beta chain was recovered during a study of shared clonotypes between healthy human individuals (TCRdb year 2020). Broadly, across the study: A few men and two women, aged 18 to 49 years, made up the cohort. For each donor, CD4 naive and CD4 memory were each run on three plates, CD8 naive on two plates, and CD8 memory on one plate. To estimate repertoire size and how much clonotypes are shared between individuals, the study performed deep sequencing of blood TCR repertoires from 4 to 6 healthy adults. To increase sequencing depth and limit assay-specific biases, different laboratories used diverse techniques to prepare libraries and sequence TCR repertoires. Leukapheresis yielded between about 0.85 and 9 billion PBMCs per donor.

Using the deep immunoSEQ assay, TCR CDR3 regions were amplified from genomic DNA by multiplex PCR. Extracted genomic DNA from each cell subset was spread evenly across all wells of several immunoSEQ 96-well plates, with each plate serving as a replicate. Each replicate PCR for sorted subsets received about 180 ng genomic DNA, equal to some 32,000 T cell genomes. Purified libraries were measured with a Qubit 3.0 fluorometer, size-checked on a Bioanalyzer 2100, and measured again with the KAPA Library Quantification kit. Each immunoSEQ 96-well plate was sequenced on its own single-read 150-cycle Illumina NextSeq 550 flow cell. Processing in the source paper ran as follows. Because the immunoSEQ output held only junctional sequences and lacked quality scores, the filtering could not match the filtering applied to full-length reads. To assign V/J genes and CDR3, sequences were annotated using PyIR, a Python wrapper for IgBLAST v1.9, with IMGT germline references. Reads were filtered out if the reads had weak V/J assignments (E-value above 1e-6), no CDR3, stop codons, out-of-frame junctions, or ambiguous translated residues. V3J clonotypes were defined as sequences sharing an identical inferred V gene, J gene, and CDR3 amino acid sequence. The percentage overlap between two repertoires was calculated by dividing the number of shared unique clonotypes by the size of the smaller repertoire. Three approaches were used to assess repertoire richness: RTK rarefaction, the Chao1 estimator, and Recon v2.1 estimates of unobserved clonotypes. Generation probabilities were computed with OLGA for all TCRbeta clonotypes obtained by the gDNA method from four donors. In its TCRdb copy, this immuneACCESS table keeps in-frame sequences only and misses some clones. Where compared with another copy, unresolved V genes explain less than half of these, and the others have no known cause. The D gene and trimming were derived from the DNA, and the V and J assignments and clone size from that table. This sample holds 600,000 to 800,000 clones; roughly 72% were observed only once. The ten largest clones take up under 2% of the sample.

V and J are truncated by 1 base and 1 base respectively, leaving an intervening sequence of 4 bases. The CDR3 has 14 amino acids, counting the end cysteine and phenylalanine. The retained sequence is limited to the CDR3, 42 bases, with the frame set at the first base. CDR1 and CDR2, looked up from the germline V gene, are SGHTA and FQGTGA. Donors were healthy HIV-negative adults with no recently reported acute infections or vaccinations. Every donor was a Caucasian adult residing in Nashville, Tennessee, USA. Magnetic negative selection was used to enrich CD4+ T cells, after which naive cells were positively selected on CD45RA and the negative fraction became the memory subset. After blood collection by leukapheresis, PBMCs were isolated using Ficoll-Histopaque density gradient centrifugation and then cryopreserved in the vapor phase of liquid nitrogen. Analytical flow cytometry was used to check the purity and quantity of each magnetically sorted T cell population. Each sorted fraction had its genomic DNA isolated and then quantified by UV absorbance on a Nanodrop 2000c.

Results the study describes overall, beyond this receptor: Because the study included only a small number of donors, the genetic and exposure-history diversity represented was limited. Clonotypes shared by all four sorted-subset donors showed higher generation probabilities than non-shared clonotypes. Incomplete sequencing was indicated by rarefaction of sorted-subset datasets, despite the large sequencing depth. Based on pairwise subsampling, the degree of clonotype sharing among donors was expected to be affected by sequencing depth. Estimated clonotype richness was generally larger for naive than for memory subsets. Around 5% of naive CD4, 3% to 4% of naive CD8, about 2.1% of memory CD4, and approximately 0.39% of memory CD8 clonotypes were shared across a few donors. Only blood was sampled, and tissue TCR repertoires likely differ from those in blood.

This clone has a handful of counts. The antigen this receptor binds is unknown. No base quality information exists; no much larger clone differs at one position. Here the chain combines TRBV7-3 and TRBJ2-2; the D gene remains uncertain. The sample consisted of memory CD4+ T cells sorted from blood. Taken with the paper, the label for cell subset or site translates to: CD45RA-negative fraction. This receptor was taken from a woman in her twenties or thirties in good health. The CDR3 protein is CASSLKGNTGELFF. The DNA reads TGTGCCAGCAGCTTAAAGGGGAACACCGGGGAGCTGTTTTTT.